This T cell receptor beta chain was profiled in a study of cytomegalovirus exposure and HLA in healthy donors. Use of 60 Vbeta and 13 Jbeta primers characterized the PCR. Assay used: immunoSEQ multiplex PCR; TCRdb lists only in-frame clones, some missing. Altogether 85,000 to 120,000 clones are present, 55% to 80% being singletons, with the ten largest covering about 4.5%. In its sample, this clone was seen once. Germline V gives CDR1 MNHEY, CDR2 SMNVEV (reference sequence). V dropped 8 bases and J dropped 7; count of bases not matched to a gene: 8. The CDR3 length is 14 residues. Sequencing used PBMCs. The chain has TRBV27 and TRBJ2-1; 10 nucleotides align to TRBD2. The source is a human donor in good health. Here the CDR3 reads CASAAGTSVNEQFF. CDR3 in DNA: TGTGCCAGCGCTGCCGGGACTAGCGTTAATGAGCAGTTCTTC.